The 22 T cell receptor beta chains in this list originate from one sample, sequenced in a study of blood T cell repertoires in COVID-19. Repertoires were generated with immunoSEQ multiplex PCR, while TCRdb's copy carries only in-frame clones and drops some. Seen here are nearly 45,000 clones, approximately 85% observed once, and the top ten hold about 33%. Sequencing input: peripheral blood. The receptor source for this set is an elderly woman with acute or convalescent COVID-19.

The rearrangement uses TRBV11-2 and TRBJ1-5; D possibly corresponds to TRBD1 (6 bases). Germline CDR1 and CDR2: SGHAT and FQNNGV. The CDR3 covers 16 residues. V lost 5 bases and J 2 bases, leaving 16 bases between the germline ends. Here the CDR3 DNA reads TGTGCCAGCAGCGTTTATACAGGGAACGGCAATCAGCCCCAGCATTTT. This sequence encodes CASSVYTGNGNQPQHF.

J is TRBJ2-2 and V is TRBV4-1; D is possibly TRBD1 (6 bases). From germline, CDR1 is MGHRA and CDR2 YSYEKL. V was clipped by 0 bases and J by 3 bases, with 8 bases between them. CDR3 length equals 15 residues. The CDR3 bases are TGCGCCAGCAGCCAAGAGGGGGCGCACACCGGGGAGCTGTTTTTT. Amino acid sequence: CASSQEGAHTGELFF.

The rearrangement uses TRBV6-5 and TRBJ1-1, with D perhaps TRBD1 (5 bases). Trimming pared 2 bases from V and 10 bases from J, leaving 20 bases between. Germline-derived CDR1 and CDR2 are MNHEY and SVGAGI. The CDR3 loop spans 15 amino acids. CDR3 nucleotide sequence: TGTGCCAGCAGTTACACCAAGCCTAACCCGGGGGGAGCTTTCTTT. It codes for CASSYTKPNPGGAFF.

V and J are TRBV3-1 (or the pseudogene TRBV3-2) and TRBJ1-4; D unclear. Germline-derived CDR1 and CDR2 are LGHDT and YNNKEL (reference sequence). There are 12 residues in the CDR3. Trimming shortened V by 8 bases and J by 8 bases, and 12 bases separated the two germline ends. CDR3 DNA sequence: TGTGCCAGCTGGGGAGTCGGGGAAAAACTGTTTTTT. Encoded protein: CASWGVGEKLFF.

V and J are TRBV7-9 and TRBJ2-1, with 11 bases lining up with TRBD2. Trimming removed 4 bases from V and 0 bases from J; junction bases left unmatched: 5. CDR1 and CDR2 from the germline V gene are SEHNR and FQNEAQ (reference sequence). This CDR3 comprises 17 residues. CDR3: CASSSGLAGLSYNEQFF. Written as DNA, the CDR3 is TGTGCCAGCAGCTCAGGACTAGCGGGCCTCTCCTACAATGAGCAGTTCTTC.

This sequence joins TRBV11-2 and TRBJ2-1; 11 nucleotides agree with TRBD2. The CDR3 has 16 residues. In germline, CDR1 is SGHAT, CDR2 FQNNGV. The J segment lost 4 bases and the V segment lost 5 bases, leaving 7 bases of the junction unmatched. The CDR3 region has the DNA TGTGCCAGCAGCCCGGGACTAGCGGTAACATACAATGAGCAGTTCTTC. Protein: CASSPGLAVTYNEQFF.

This chain links TRBV7-8 with TRBJ2-7, with D possibly being TRBD1 (6 bases). V was pared by 4 bases and J by 0 bases, with 16 bases between. The CDR3 length is 16 residues. Germline assignment: CDR1 SGHVS and CDR2 FQNEAQ. CDR3 loop: CASSSPQGPSSYEQYF. The DNA of the CDR3 is TGTGCCAGCAGCTCCCCACAGGGCCCGAGCTCCTACGAGCAGTACTTC.

V and J are TRBV5-1 and TRBJ2-7; D perhaps matches TRBD1 (10 bases). Germline values: CDR1 SGHRS, CDR2 YFSETQ. This CDR3 is 19 amino acids long. V lost 3 bases, J lost 3 bases, and 28 bases lay in between. The CDR3 DNA reads as TGCGCCAGCAGCTCTAGCGGGACAGGGGCTTCATTTAGAGGCTACGAGCAGTACTTC. Its protein is CASSSSGTGASFRGYEQYF. Full variable domain (rest looked up from reference TRBV5-1 and TRBJ2-7): KAGVTQTPRYLIKTRGQQVTLSCSPISGHRSVSWYQQTPGQGLQFLFEYFSETQRNKGNFPGRFSGRQFSNSRSEMNVSTLELGDSALYLCASSSSGTGASFRGYEQYFGPGTRLTVT.

The CDR3 DNA sequence: TGTGCCAGCAGCACTGCGGCTTACAATGAGCAGTTCTTC. The encoded protein is CASSTAAYNEQFF. This chain links TRBV12-3 or TRBV12-4 with TRBJ2-1; no definite D call. V was cut by 6 bases and J by 4 bases, with 10 bases left in between. The CDR3 runs 13 residues.

The chain recombines TRBV4-2 with TRBJ1-2, with D possibly TRBD1 on 5 matching bases. CDR1 is LGHNA and CDR2 is YNFKEQ in the germline V gene. This CDR3 contains 17 residues. V was shortened by 1 base and J by 6 bases, with 21 bases between the two germline ends. The CDR3 sequence is CASSQAGGGGMIDGYTF. CDR3 in DNA: TGTGCCAGCAGCCAAGCTGGGGGGGGTGGAATGATTGATGGCTACACCTTC.

The chain employs TRBV6-1 and TRBJ2-1, with D maybe TRBD1 (6 bases). Germline CDR1 is MNHNS and CDR2 is SASEGT. V was clipped by 2 bases and J by 2 bases, with 13 bases between them. The CDR3 sequence is 16 residues long. The CDR3 coding sequence is TGTGCCAGCAGTGAATATCCAGGGGCCGCCTACAATGAGCAGTTCTTC. Protein sequence: CASSEYPGAAYNEQFF.

The chain uses TRBV27 and TRBJ2-3; D uncertain. Germline-derived CDR1 and CDR2 are MNHEY and SMNVEV (reference sequence). This CDR3 region has 14 residues. V dropped 0 bases and J dropped 6 bases, with 10 bases sitting between them. Here the CDR3 reads CASSLSLQADTQYF. The CDR3 nucleotides are TGTGCCAGCAGTTTATCGTTGCAAGCGGATACGCAGTATTTT.

The chain recombines TRBV3-1 (or the pseudogene TRBV3-2) with TRBJ2-7, with 9 bases lining up with TRBD2. Germline V gene sequence: CDR1 LGHDT, CDR2 YNNKEL (reference sequence). The junction had 7 bases not matched to a gene; V was cut back by 4 bases and J by 6 bases. The length of the CDR3 is 14 residues. CDR3 DNA sequence: TGTGCCAGCAGCCTGATAGCGGGAGATGGCGAGCAGTACTTC. The encoded protein is CASSLIAGDGEQYF.

The chain recombines TRBV11-2 with TRBJ2-7; 7 bases are shared with TRBD1. Unmatched junction bases numbered 3, after V lost 2 bases and J lost 2 bases. The germline gives CDR1 SGHAT, CDR2 FQNNGV. The CDR3 consists of 14 residues. CDR3 amino acids: CASSLMQGAYEQYF. CDR3 nucleotide sequence: TGTGCCAGCAGCTTAATGCAGGGGGCCTACGAGCAGTACTTC.

The chain recombines TRBV4-1 with TRBJ2-3; D gene unclear. This CDR3 has 14 residues. The germline V and J ends were trimmed by 6 bases and 0 bases, with 10 bases remaining between them. CDR1 is MGHRA, CDR2 YSYEKL, per germline. CDR3 amino acids: CASRRGPSTDTQYF. For the CDR3, the DNA is TGCGCCAGCAGACGCGGCCCTAGCACAGATACGCAGTATTTT.

The gene calls are TRBV19 and TRBJ1-5; the D gene is possibly TRBD1 (6 bases). Looked up from germline, CDR1 is LNHDA and CDR2 is SQIVND (reference sequence). V lost 9 bases to trimming and J lost 2 bases, with 14 bases between them. The CDR3 covers 14 residues. CDR3 loop: CASAQGMGNQPQHF. DNA for the CDR3: TGTGCCAGCGCACAGGGAATGGGCAATCAGCCCCAGCATTTT.

Only a few counts were recorded for this clone. The rearrangement uses TRBV3-1 (or the pseudogene TRBV3-2) and TRBJ1-3; 9 bases are a match to TRBD1. V was pared by 2 bases and J by 4 bases, with 6 bases of the junction left unmatched. The CDR3 is made up of 16 amino acids. Germline CDR1 is LGHDT and CDR2 is YNNKEL (reference sequence). The chain's CDR3 is CASSQIGQGRGNTIYF. In DNA, the CDR3 is TGTGCCAGCAGCCAAATCGGACAGGGGCGAGGAAACACCATATATTTT.

The chain employs TRBV28 and TRBJ1-1; 9 bases agree with TRBD1. V was clipped by 5 bases and J by 4 bases; unmatched bases: 14. Germline values: CDR1 MDHEN, CDR2 SYDVKM. The CDR3 has 17 amino acids. CDR3 sequence: CASSAVGTGTVATEAFF. Here the CDR3 DNA reads TGTGCCAGCAGTGCAGTCGGGACAGGGACGGTGGCCACTGAAGCTTTCTTT.

This clone has only one observation. The genes are TRBV5-8 and TRBJ2-1, with no clear D. The germline V gene encodes CDR1 SGHTS and CDR2 YDEGEE. Trimming stripped 3 bases from V and 10 bases from J, with 14 bases between. The CDR3 length is 13 residues. Here the CDR3 reads CASSSPQRGEQFF. The CDR3 region has the DNA TGTGCCAGCAGCTCCCCGCAAAGAGGCGAGCAGTTCTTC.

About this clone itself: The sample carries other DNA sequences with the same CDR3. The chain carries TRBV11-1 and TRBJ2-7, with a weak D call TRBD1 (5 bases). Trimming pared 5 bases from V and 7 bases from J, leaving 12 bases between. The CDR3 has 12 amino acids. In germline, CDR1 is SGHAT, CDR2 FQDESV (reference sequence). The CDR3 DNA follows: TGTGCCAGCAGCATATTTCCAGGGGAGCAGTACTTC. Amino acid sequence: CASSIFPGEQYF.

This sequence joins TRBV19 and TRBJ1-1; D unclear. V lost 1 base and J 6 bases, leaving 9 bases between the germline ends. Germline CDR1 is LNHDA and CDR2 is SQIVND (reference sequence). The length of the CDR3 is 13 residues. The CDR3 reads CASSIVEGSEAFF. The CDR3 DNA is TGTGCCAGTAGTATAGTTGAGGGATCTGAAGCTTTCTTT.

This chain links TRBV3-1 (or the pseudogene TRBV3-2) with TRBJ2-7, with TRBD2 matching 10 bases. J gave up 6 bases and V 2 bases, and 10 bases lay outside the gene matches. In germline, CDR1 is LGHDT, CDR2 YNNKEL (reference sequence). The CDR3 spans 16 residues. As DNA, the CDR3 is TGTGCCAGCAGCCAAAGTAGCGGGAGGCCCTTCGCCGAGCAGTACTTC. It is translated as CASSQSSGRPFAEQYF.